This T cell receptor beta chain appears in the sequencing data of a study of T cells after yellow fever vaccination. Overall study: Preparation of fractions with low cell numbers was performed using SMART-Seq v4 Ultra Low Input.

The study's findings and limits: Once the booster was given, most primary-vaccination clones reappeared, at about 97% for CD4 and approximately 88% for CD8.

This clonotype came up many times. Its antigen is not identified. V lost 2 bases and J lost 3, with 12 bases in between. Germline lookup yields CDR1 MDHEN and CDR2 SYDVKM. This CDR3 contains 15 residues. TCRdb itself ran the 5' RACE reads through MiXCR, one entry per CDR3 protein. Among more than 300,000 distinct CDR3 sequences listed, roughly 10% were seen once. The receptor comes from a man aged 18 to 29 who received the YFV17D yellow fever vaccine. The J gene is TRBJ2-3, the V gene TRBV28; possible D gene TRBD2, 7 bases. The source material was CD4+ T cells sorted from PBMCs, sampled 45 days after the yellow fever booster vaccination. The DNA of the CDR3 is TGTGCCAGCAGTTTACGCGGGGGCGGGACAGATACGCAGTATTTT. Translated: CASSLRGGGTDTQYF.